The next 27 T cell receptor beta chains were all read from a single sample in a study of PD-1 blockade in classical Hodgkin lymphoma. Using immunoSEQ multiplex PCR, the repertoire was profiled, and TCRdb retains in-frame clones only, with some absent. The table has roughly 68,000 clones, about 94% seen once; the top ten hold approximately 2.5%. Time point described: newly diagnosed, previously untreated cHL patient sample. Sequencing was done on a sample of peripheral blood mononuclear cells (PBMCs). The receptors were sampled from a human donor with classical Hodgkin lymphoma.

V usage is TRBV9 and J usage is TRBJ1-3, with D perhaps TRBD1 (5 bases). The V end lost 0 bases, the J end lost 0 bases, and 13 bases lay between the germline ends. This CDR3 region has 17 residues. In germline, CDR1 is SGDLS, CDR2 YYNGEE. The CDR3: CASSVEGRAFSGNTIYF. The CDR3 nucleotides are TGTGCCAGCAGCGTAGAGGGCAGGGCTTTCTCTGGAAACACCATATATTTT.

The chain couples TRBV25-1 to TRBJ1-2, with TRBD1 matching over 8 bases. Germline assignment: CDR1 MGHDK and CDR2 SYGVNS. Germline trimming cut 8 bases from V and 10 bases from J; bases unmatched to any gene: 9. The length of the CDR3 is 12 residues. CDR3 sequence reads: CASGTGFFVYTF. The CDR3, as DNA: TGTGCCAGCGGGACAGGCTTTTTTGTCTACACCTTC.

The gene calls are TRBV7-2 and TRBJ2-7; D is perhaps TRBD1 or TRBD2 (5 bases each). The CDR3 covers 14 residues. V lost 2 bases and J 0 bases, leaving 8 bases between the germline ends. Germline CDR1 is SGHTA and CDR2 is FQGNSA. Written as DNA, the CDR3 is TGTGCCAGCAGCTTACTTGGGACCTCCTACGAGCAGTACTTC. Translating it yields CASSLLGTSYEQYF.

The V gene is TRBV29-1, the J gene TRBJ2-2; possible D gene TRBD2, 5 bases. Trimming stripped 4 bases from V and 1 base from J, with 10 bases between. Germline CDR1 reads SQVTM; CDR2 reads ANQGSEA. CDR3 length: 14 amino acids. CDR3 residues: CSVVVGRNTGELFF. The CDR3 region has the DNA TGCAGCGTTGTGGTGGGGAGGAACACCGGGGAGCTGTTTTTT.

The chain combines TRBV5-1 with TRBJ2-2; D is undetermined. The CDR3 sequence is 14 residues long. The V and J ends lost 1 base and 3 bases respectively, with 7 bases between them. The germline V gene encodes CDR1 SGHRS and CDR2 YFSETQ. CDR3 loop: CASSLSRYTGELFF. The DNA of the CDR3 is TGCGCCAGCAGCTTGTCCAGGTACACCGGGGAGCTGTTTTTT. Using reference TRBV5-1 and TRBJ2-2 for the parts outside the CDR3, the full variable domain is KAGVTQTPRYLIKTRGQQVTLSCSPISGHRSVSWYQQTPGQGLQFLFEYFSETQRNKGNFPGRFSGRQFSNSRSEMNVSTLELGDSALYLCASSLSRYTGELFFGEGSRLTVL.

The V call is TRBV7-9, the J call TRBJ2-4; D is unclear. V lost 3 bases, J lost 2 bases, and 8 bases lay in between. The CDR3 sequence is 14 residues long. The V gene's germline CDR1 is SEHNR and CDR2 FQNEAQ (reference sequence). The CDR3 sequence: CASSFEVSKNIQYF. CDR3 nucleotide sequence: TGTGCCAGCAGCTTTGAGGTGTCCAAAAACATTCAGTACTTC. Based on the CDR3 plus reference TRBV7-9 and TRBJ2-4, the full variable domain is DTGVSQNPRHKITKRGQNVTFRCDPISEHNRLYWYRQTLGQGPEFLTYFQNEAQLEKSRLLSDRFSAERPKGSFSTLEIQRTEQGDSAMYLCASSFEVSKNIQYFGAGTRLSVL.

The rearrangement links TRBV2 to TRBJ2-2, with D unclear. Germline V gene sequence: CDR1 SNHLY, CDR2 FYNNEI. V was trimmed by 4 bases and J by 2 bases, leaving 11 bases between them. This CDR3 is 15 amino acids long. The CDR3 DNA reads TGTGCCAGCAGTGGGCAGACTCTCAACACCGGGGAGCTGTTTTTT. Translating gives CASSGQTLNTGELFF.

The CDR3 region is CASSEQGGPYEQYF. DNA for the CDR3: TGTGCCAGCAGTGAACAGGGGGGACCCTACGAGCAGTACTTC. The rearrangement links TRBV28 to TRBJ2-7; 8 nucleotides line up with TRBD1. After removal of 5 bases from V and 2 bases from J, the junction contained 5 bases not matched to a gene. Germline V gene data show CDR1 as MDHEN and CDR2 as SYDVKM. CDR3 length: 14 residues. The variable domain in full, with the rest retrieved from reference TRBV28 and TRBJ2-7, is DVKVTQSSRYLVKRTGEKVFLECVQDMDHENMFWYRQDPGLGLRLIYFSYDVKMKEKGDIPEGYSVSREKKERFSLILESASTNQTSMYLCASSEQGGPYEQYFGPGTRLTVT.

The CDR3 loop reads CASSLNRGYWNEQYF. As DNA, the CDR3 is TGTGCCAGCAGCTTAAACAGGGGGTATTGGAACGAGCAGTACTTC. The rearrangement joins TRBV11-3 to TRBJ2-7, with 8 bases fitting TRBD1. Losses at the gene ends were 2 bases for V and 5 bases for J; bases not matched to a gene: 8. This CDR3 comprises 15 residues. The V gene's germline CDR1 is SGHNT and CDR2 YENEEA.

The chain is built from TRBV27 and TRBJ1-2; D is uncertain. Trimming shortened V by 7 bases and J by 4 bases, and 13 bases separated the two germline ends. From germline, CDR1 is MNHEY and CDR2 SMNVEV (reference sequence). The CDR3 totals 13 residues. The CDR3 DNA is TGTGCCAGCAAGCCCCCCGGGCTCTATGGCTACACCTTC. It yields the protein CASKPPGLYGYTF.

The rearrangement uses TRBV7-2 and TRBJ2-1; 10 nucleotides align to TRBD2. V lost 1 base, J lost 10 bases, and 10 bases stayed unmatched. The germline CDR1 and CDR2 sequences are SGHTA and FQGNSA. This CDR3 has 16 amino acids. The CDR3 bases are TGTGCCAGCAGCTTAGGGCCGGGACTAGCGAGAGGGGAGCAGTTCTTC. It specifies CASSLGPGLARGEQFF.

This chain connects TRBV28 to TRBJ2-7; no reliable D call. Germline lookup yields CDR1 MDHEN and CDR2 SYDVKM. The V and J ends lost 3 bases and 0 bases respectively, with 3 bases between them. CDR3 length equals 12 residues. The CDR3 DNA follows: TGTGCCAGCAGTTTCAACTCCTACGAGCAGTACTTC. Translation: CASSFNSYEQYF.

This clone has a single count. The genes are TRBV28 and TRBJ1-2; no clear D gene. Per germline, CDR1 MDHEN and CDR2 SYDVKM. The CDR3 sequence is 11 residues long. The V and J ends lost 5 bases and 4 bases respectively, with 5 bases between them. This CDR3 is CASSASYGYTF. Here the CDR3 DNA reads TGTGCCAGCAGTGCTAGCTATGGCTACACCTTC.

This chain uses TRBV2 with TRBJ1-2; possible D gene TRBD1, 5 bases. The germline CDR1 and CDR2 sequences are SNHLY and FYNNEI. The CDR3 length is 14 residues. V lost 6 bases and J 3 bases, leaving 14 bases between the germline ends. CDR3 nucleotides: TGTGCCAGCAGAAGGGAGACAGACTACTATGGCTACACCTTC. Translating gives CASRRETDYYGYTF.

V is TRBV5-1 and J is TRBJ1-1; maybe TRBD1 (6 bases). Trimming took off 2 bases at V and 0 bases at J, with 14 bases between the two ends. Per the germline V gene, CDR1 is SGHRS and CDR2 is YFSETQ. The CDR3 has 16 residues. Here the CDR3 DNA reads TGCGCCAGCAGCTTATGGACAGTTGGTATGAACACTGAAGCTTTCTTT. Translation: CASSLWTVGMNTEAFF.

This chain joins TRBV28 and TRBJ2-1; 10 bases are a match to TRBD1. The CDR3 has 16 residues. Germline V CDR1 and CDR2: MDHEN, SYDVKM. V gave up 4 bases and J gave up 5 bases; unmatched junction bases: 8. CDR3 coding DNA: TGTGCCAGCAGTTGGGGGGGACAGGGGAAAAACAATGAGCAGTTCTTC. It translates to CASSWGGQGKNNEQFF.

This rearrangement joins TRBV5-6 to TRBJ2-1; 7 positions match TRBD1. The CDR3 consists of 15 residues. V lost 3 bases and J lost 9; bases outside the gene matches: 12. The germline V gene encodes CDR1 SGHDT and CDR2 YYEEEE. The DNA of the CDR3 is TGTGCCAGCAGCTCTGGACAGGAGAAAGAATTTGAGCAGTTCTTC. Its translation is CASSSGQEKEFEQFF.

The chain joins TRBV5-1 to TRBJ2-3; D possibly corresponds to TRBD2 (7 bases). Trimming removed 6 bases from V and 6 bases from J, with 20 bases in between. CDR1 SGHRS and CDR2 YFSETQ come from the germline V gene. This CDR3 region has 15 residues. CDR3 protein: CASTRGRGPPDTQYF. The CDR3 DNA reads TGCGCCAGCACTCGGGGGCGGGGGCCCCCGGATACGCAGTATTTT.

The V gene is TRBV2, the J gene TRBJ2-5; D remains unclear. This CDR3 spans 14 amino acids. The germline gives CDR1 SNHLY, CDR2 FYNNEI. V was trimmed by 2 bases and J by 5 bases, leaving 12 bases between them. CDR3 nucleotides: TGTGCCAGCAGTGAATCGAGGAGTTATGAGACCCAGTACTTC. Protein: CASSESRSYETQYF.

This chain links TRBV11-2 with TRBJ2-1, with 7 positions matching TRBD1. Trimming cost V 0 bases and J 4 bases; bases outside gene matches: 0. The germline V gene has CDR1 SGHAT and CDR2 FQNNGV. The CDR3 is 14 amino acids. The CDR3 sequence: CASSLEGQYNEQFF. The CDR3 coding sequence is TGTGCCAGCAGCTTAGAGGGACAGTACAATGAGCAGTTCTTC. Full variable domain (remainder filled in from reference TRBV11-2 and TRBJ2-1): EAGVAQSPRYKIIEKRQSVAFWCNPISGHATLYWYQQILGQGPKLLIQFQNNGVVDDSQLPKDRFSAERLKGVDSTLKIQPAKLEDSAVYLCASSLEGQYNEQFFGPGTRLTVL.

The genes are TRBV6-1 and TRBJ1-5; D call uncertain. CDR1 and CDR2 from the germline V gene are MNHNS and SASEGT. V was trimmed by 1 base and J by 3 bases, leaving 7 bases between them. This CDR3 has 14 residues. CDR3 nucleotide sequence: TGTGCCAGCAGTGAAGGGGTGGTCAATCAGCCCCAGCATTTT. Translation gives CASSEGVVNQPQHF.

The chain uses TRBV7-9 and TRBJ1-3; D is possibly TRBD1 (5 bases). Per the germline V gene, CDR1 is SEHNR and CDR2 is FQNEAQ (reference sequence). The CDR3 is 16 residues long. Trimming cost V 1 base and J 0 bases, with 10 bases left between them. DNA for the CDR3: TGTGCCAGCAGCTTAGTGAGGGGAAACTCTGGAAACACCATATATTTT. It is translated as CASSLVRGNSGNTIYF.

Only one count was recorded for this clone. The V and J genes are TRBV10-3 and TRBJ1-2, with TRBD1 identical over 9 bases. The CDR3 has 14 amino acids. Germline V gene sequence: CDR1 ENHRY, CDR2 SYGVKD. V lost 0 bases, J lost 10 bases, and 6 bases stayed unmatched. The CDR3 is CAISESGQGSDYTF. Here the CDR3 DNA reads TGTGCCATCAGTGAGTCGGGACAGGGTTCAGACTACACCTTC.

The J gene is TRBJ2-1, the V gene TRBV5-4; D is possibly TRBD2 (6 bases). Germline CDR1 reads SGHNT; CDR2 reads YYREEE (reference sequence). The germline V and J ends were trimmed by 3 bases and 8 bases, with 18 bases remaining between them. This CDR3 spans 15 amino acids. CDR3 sequence (DNA): TGTGCCAGCAGCTCGAAGGTCGGGAGCGAGGATGAGCAGTTCTTC. It yields the protein CASSSKVGSEDEQFF.

The rearrangement uses TRBV9 and TRBJ1-3, with D hard to call. The CDR3 contains 15 residues. CDR1 SGDLS and CDR2 YYNGEE come from the germline V gene. V was cut by 0 bases and J by 2 bases, with 9 bases left in between. CDR3 sequence: CASSVGEGAGNTIYF. The CDR3 DNA is TGTGCCAGCAGCGTAGGGGAGGGAGCTGGAAACACCATATATTTT.

The chain has TRBV4-1 and TRBJ1-4; D is undetermined. From germline, CDR1 is MGHRA and CDR2 YSYEKL. The CDR3 extends over 20 amino acids. V lost 1 base and J 8 bases, leaving 29 bases between the germline ends. The CDR3 region is CASSQVSKFGRREFREKLFF. As DNA, the CDR3 is TGCGCCAGCAGCCAAGTATCAAAATTTGGACGGCGGGAGTTTAGGGAAAAACTGTTTTTT.

The chain uses TRBV5-1 and TRBJ1-1, with 8 bases that match TRBD1. Germline-derived CDR1 and CDR2 are SGHRS and YFSETQ. This CDR3 contains 15 residues. The V segment lost 0 bases and the J segment 4 bases; nucleotides outside the gene matches: 5. CDR3 protein: CASSLEGQAGTEAFF. The CDR3 coding sequence is TGCGCCAGCAGCTTGGAGGGACAGGCGGGCACTGAAGCTTTCTTT.